This TCR beta chain was identified during a study of blood T cell repertoires in COVID-19. Study-level information: From T cells, B-cell-depleted T cells, or PBMCs came the material, which was cDNA or gDNA.

CDR3 size: 15 residues. Trimming shortened V by 0 bases and J by 5 bases, and 16 bases separated the two germline ends. Germline V gives CDR1 GTSNPN, CDR2 SVGIG (reference sequence). Profiling relied on immunoSEQ multiplex PCR, and the TCRdb table lists in-frame clones only, not all of them. The table has hundreds of thousands of clones, about four fifths seen once. Source material: PBMCs or T cells enriched from blood (not recorded which). The V call is TRBV30, the J call TRBJ1-1, with D tentatively TRBD1 (5 bases). The clonotype comes from a man between 40 and 49 years old who had been exposed to COVID-19. The CDR3 DNA reads as TGTGCCTGGAGTGTACGGGGCAGGGAGGGAACTGAAGCTTTCTTT. It is translated as CAWSVRGREGTEAFF.